These 30 T cell receptor beta chains came from one sample sequenced in a study of cytomegalovirus exposure and HLA in healthy donors. In the PCR, 60 Vbeta and 13 Jbeta primers were used. Method: immunoSEQ multiplex PCR; TCRdb's copy keeps in-frame clones and lacks some. Here the sample spans 200,000 to 250,000 clones, 70% to 85% being singletons. Sequencing used PBMCs. The receptors stem from a woman aged 40 to 50 in good health and CMV-seronegative.

The chain has TRBV6-5 and TRBJ2-7; 7 positions agree with TRBD1. The CDR3 consists of 14 residues. The germline V gene has CDR1 MNHEY and CDR2 SVGAGI. The V gene end was trimmed by 5 bases and the J gene end by 4 bases; junction bases not matched to a gene: 8. CDR3 region: CASSPRQGFYEQYF. DNA of the CDR3: TGTGCCAGCAGTCCACGACAGGGCTTTTACGAGCAGTACTTC.

The gene calls are TRBV7-9 and TRBJ2-7; 7 bases are shared with TRBD2. V gave up 4 bases and J gave up 4 bases; unmatched junction bases: 7. Germline loops: CDR1 SEHNR, CDR2 FQNEAQ (reference sequence). This CDR3 comprises 14 residues. The CDR3 DNA sequence: TGTGCCAGCAGCTGGGGGGGGATTCAGTACGAGCAGTACTTC. Amino acid sequence: CASSWGGIQYEQYF.

This clone has just one count. The chain is built from TRBV12-5 and TRBJ2-2; TRBD1 is a possible D gene (6 bases). V was trimmed by 7 bases and J by 5 bases, leaving 14 bases between them. This CDR3 has 14 amino acids. Germline CDR1 is LGHNT and CDR2 is FRNRAP. CDR3 DNA sequence: TGTGCTAGTGCCCTGGGACATATTACCGGGGAGCTGTTTTTT. Protein sequence: CASALGHITGELFF.

The genes are TRBV19 and TRBJ2-5; D remains unclear. CDR1 is LNHDA, CDR2 SQIVND, per germline (reference sequence). The CDR3 is made up of 11 amino acids. Trimming took off 5 bases at V and 4 bases at J, with 5 bases between the two ends. The CDR3 bases are TGTGCCAGTAGTCCCGGAGAGACCCAGTACTTC. Residues: CASSPGETQYF.

The J gene is TRBJ1-2, the V gene TRBV19, with D perhaps matching TRBD1 (6 bases). Germline assignment: CDR1 LNHDA and CDR2 SQIVND (reference sequence). Trimming pared 8 bases from V and 3 bases from J, leaving 16 bases between. The CDR3 contains 14 residues. The CDR3 sequence is CASALDSTHYGYTF. The CDR3 region has the DNA TGTGCCAGTGCCTTGGACAGCACACACTATGGCTACACCTTC.

This rearrangement joins TRBV5-6 to TRBJ1-5; D is uncertain. Germline assignment: CDR1 SGHDT and CDR2 YYEEEE. The CDR3 extends over 13 amino acids. V shed 4 bases and J shed 2 bases, with 7 bases lying between them. The CDR3 bases are TGTGCCAGCAGCATGGGAGGCAATCAGCCCCAGCATTTT. It yields the protein CASSMGGNQPQHF.

This clone occurred a few times. This rearrangement joins TRBV28 to TRBJ1-5; 7 bases align to TRBD1. This CDR3 is 16 amino acids long. From germline, CDR1 is MDHEN and CDR2 SYDVKM. Trimming cost V 1 base and J 1 base; bases outside gene matches: 4. Here the CDR3 reads CASSLSEGASNQPQHF. CDR3 nucleotide sequence: TGTGCCAGCAGTTTATCTGAGGGGGCGAGCAATCAGCCCCAGCATTTT.

This chain links TRBV6-4 with TRBJ1-1, with 9 bases lining up with TRBD1. The CDR3 totals 15 residues. Germline V CDR1 and CDR2: MRHNA, SNTAGT. CDR3 region: CATRGQGSSNTEAFF. In DNA form, the CDR3 reads TGTGCTACGAGGGGACAGGGATCCTCAAACACTGAAGCTTTCTTT.

This clone was observed a single time. The V gene is TRBV29-1, the J gene TRBJ1-5; unclear D gene. Germline CDR1 reads SQVTM; CDR2 reads ANQGSEA. Trimming pared 4 bases from V and 7 bases from J, leaving 14 bases between. The CDR3 extends over 13 amino acids. The CDR3: CSVGEGTGQPQHF. CDR3 in DNA: TGCAGCGTTGGAGAGGGTACGGGGCAGCCCCAGCATTTT.

V is TRBV27 and J is TRBJ2-7, with 9 bases identical to TRBD1. Germline V CDR1 and CDR2: MNHEY, SMNVEV (reference sequence). J gave up 6 bases and V 4 bases, and 10 bases lay outside the gene matches. The CDR3 runs to 15 residues. The CDR3 loop is CASSSFGQGRGEQYF. CDR3 coding DNA: TGTGCCAGCAGTTCCTTCGGACAGGGGAGGGGCGAGCAGTACTTC.

The rearrangement links TRBV16 to TRBJ2-4; 7 bases line up with TRBD1. This CDR3 spans 17 amino acids. J lost 4 bases, V lost 1 base, and 10 bases had no gene match. CDR1 and CDR2 (germline): KGHSY, FQNENV. CDR3 sequence reads: CASSQFLTGLKKNIQYF. DNA for the CDR3: TGTGCCAGCAGCCAATTTTTGACAGGGCTAAAAAAAAACATTCAGTACTTC.

This rearrangement joins TRBV6-1 to TRBJ1-5; D unresolved. The CDR3 runs to 14 residues. The V and J ends lost 2 bases and 7 bases respectively, with 12 bases between them. From germline, CDR1 is MNHNS and CDR2 SASEGT. The CDR3 here is CASSELGQVQPQHF. The CDR3 bases are TGTGCCAGCAGTGAATTAGGTCAGGTCCAGCCCCAGCATTTT.

The chain links TRBV29-1 to TRBJ2-3; TRBD2 agrees at 15 bases. The CDR3 is 17 amino acids. The V gene end was trimmed by 4 bases and the J gene end by 0 bases; junction bases not matched to a gene: 5. CDR1 and CDR2 from the germline V gene are SQVTM and ANQGSEA. In nucleotides, the CDR3 is TGCAGCGTTGCAGGACTAGCGGGGGGGACAAGCACAGATACGCAGTATTTT. It codes for CSVAGLAGGTSTDTQYF.

The chain recombines TRBV19 with TRBJ1-3; D gene ambiguous. This CDR3 spans 14 amino acids. Trimming left V 6 bases short and J 0 bases short, with 9 bases between. Germline loops: CDR1 LNHDA, CDR2 SQIVND (reference sequence). The CDR3 sequence is CASRSGSSGNTIYF. The CDR3 DNA sequence: TGTGCCAGTAGATCCGGGAGCTCTGGAAACACCATATATTTT.

The J gene is TRBJ1-1, the V gene TRBV4-3; no reliable D call. Germline V lookup: CDR1 LGHNA, CDR2 YSLEER. The CDR3 has 14 amino acids. V dropped 1 base and J dropped 0 bases, with 6 bases sitting between them. The CDR3 DNA reads TGCGCCAGCAGCCAAGGGCATCTGAACACTGAAGCTTTCTTT. Amino acid sequence: CASSQGHLNTEAFF.

V gene TRBV5-1 combines with J gene TRBJ1-1; 7 positions match TRBD1. Germline CDR1 is SGHRS and CDR2 is YFSETQ. This CDR3 spans 14 amino acids. V lost 5 bases, J lost 2 bases, and 6 bases stayed unmatched. For the CDR3, the DNA is TGCGCCAGCAGACCGGGACAGACTAACACTGAAGCTTTCTTT. This sequence encodes CASRPGQTNTEAFF.

The gene calls are TRBV30 and TRBJ2-1, with 7 positions matching TRBD1. Germline-derived CDR1 and CDR2 are GTSNPN and SVGIG (reference sequence). This CDR3 spans 14 amino acids. Unmatched junction bases numbered 5, after V lost 4 bases and J lost 2 bases. CDR3 DNA: TGTGCCTGGAATCGGGACAGCGCCTACAATGAGCAGTTCTTC. Translated, it gives CAWNRDSAYNEQFF.

The V call is TRBV7-6, the J call TRBJ1-4; 9 nucleotides line up with TRBD1. This CDR3 is 17 amino acids long. Germline V gene data show CDR1 as SGHVS and CDR2 as FNYEAQ. Losses at the gene ends were 4 bases for V and 4 bases for J; bases not matched to a gene: 10. The CDR3 nucleotides are TGTGCCAGCAGCTCCTGGACAGGGGAGGAGAATAATGAAAAACTGTTTTTT. Its protein product is CASSSWTGEENNEKLFF.

The chain's CDR3 is CASSLTEHSPLHF. CDR3 sequence (DNA): TGTGCCAGCAGCTTAACGGAGCATTCACCCCTCCACTTT. V is TRBV7-2 and J is TRBJ1-6; no definite D call. V lost 2 bases, J lost 8 bases, and 7 bases lay in between. Germline values: CDR1 SGHTA, CDR2 FQGNSA. This CDR3 region has 13 residues.

The chain uses TRBV6-1 and TRBJ2-1, with a weak D call TRBD1 (5 bases). The length of the CDR3 is 13 residues. CDR1 is MNHNS and CDR2 is SASEGT in the germline V gene. Trimming took 2 bases from V and 7 from J, leaving 9 bases between them. CDR3 loop: CASSENRLNEQFF. The CDR3 DNA is TGTGCCAGCAGTGAAAACAGGTTAAATGAGCAGTTCTTC.

This sequence joins TRBV4-2 and TRBJ2-7; 9 bases match TRBD2. The CDR3 has 15 residues. Germline trimming cut 0 bases from V and 5 bases from J; bases unmatched to any gene: 5. Germline loops: CDR1 LGHNA, CDR2 YNFKEQ. CDR3 protein: CASSQERGGSHEQYF. In nucleotides, the CDR3 is TGTGCCAGCAGCCAAGAGCGGGGGGGCTCTCACGAGCAGTACTTC.

This clone was seen more than once but under ten times. This chain joins TRBV5-5 and TRBJ2-7; a weak D match, TRBD1 (6 bases). The CDR3 has 14 amino acids. V lost 0 bases, J lost 2 bases, and 9 bases lay in between. The germline CDR1 and CDR2 sequences are SGHKS and YYEKEE (reference sequence). The CDR3 DNA reads as TGTGCCAGCAGCTTGGGACAGGCCCCCTACGAGCAGTACTTC. Translation: CASSLGQAPYEQYF.

CDR3: CASRPGTGPPNTEAFF. The CDR3 DNA follows: TGCGCCAGCAGGCCCGGGACAGGGCCCCCGAACACTGAAGCTTTCTTT. This chain uses TRBV5-1 with TRBJ1-1; 9 bases fit TRBD1. The ends lost 5 bases at V and 1 base at J; junction bases unmatched: 9. From germline, CDR1 is SGHRS and CDR2 YFSETQ. The CDR3 runs 16 residues.

Here the CDR3 reads CASSQSGGHEQYF. The CDR3 bases are TGTGCCAGCAGCCAAAGCGGGGGACACGAGCAGTACTTC. The rearrangement links TRBV7-9 to TRBJ2-7, with 8 bases matching TRBD2. This CDR3 region has 13 residues. Trimming cost V 5 bases and J 5 bases; bases outside gene matches: 5. The V gene's germline CDR1 is SEHNR and CDR2 FQNEAQ (reference sequence).

The gene calls are TRBV11-3 and TRBJ1-6, with D perhaps matching TRBD1 (5 bases). The germline V gene has CDR1 SGHNT and CDR2 YENEEA. This CDR3 is 14 amino acids long. V was trimmed by 5 bases and J by 7 bases, leaving 12 bases between them. CDR3 nucleotides: TGTGCCAGCAGCCCCGACAGCCAGAATTCACCCCTCCACTTT. This translates into CASSPDSQNSPLHF.

At least ten counts were recorded for this clone. The genes are TRBV28 and TRBJ1-2, with D maybe TRBD1 (6 bases). The germline gives CDR1 MDHEN, CDR2 SYDVKM. The CDR3 spans 14 residues. V lost 6 bases, J lost 7 bases, and 18 bases lay in between. CDR3 sequence reads: CASRDRGGALGYTF. The CDR3 DNA is TGTGCCAGCAGGGACCGCGGGGGGGCGCTTGGCTACACCTTC.

This clone has just a few counts. The gene calls are TRBV6-6 and TRBJ1-4; no reliable D call. CDR3 length equals 14 residues. Germline V gene lookup returns CDR1 MNHNY and CDR2 SVGAGI (reference sequence). Trimming shortened V by 2 bases and J by 4 bases, and 8 bases separated the two germline ends. The CDR3, as DNA: TGTGCCAGCAGTTACGGGAGATATAATGAAAAACTGTTTTTT. Protein product: CASSYGRYNEKLFF.

The chain has TRBV14 and TRBJ2-5, with TRBD1 as a possible D gene (6 bases). TRBJ2-7 explains the end of the DNA better; the J call may be wrong. The germline V gene encodes CDR1 SGHDN and CDR2 FVKESK. The CDR3 is 15 residues long. The CDR3, as DNA: TGTGCCAGCAGCCAAGATCTGGACAGTACCTACGAGCAGTACTTC. This gives the protein CASSQDLDSTYEQYF.

The chain joins TRBV7-2 to TRBJ1-5; D is unresolved. The CDR3 is 12 amino acids. Looked up from germline, CDR1 is SGHTA and CDR2 is FQGNSA. V was clipped by 4 bases and J by 7 bases, with 8 bases between them. As DNA, the CDR3 is TGTGCCAGCAGCTCGAGTGTACAGCCCCAGCATTTT. Its translation: CASSSSVQPQHF.

The chain couples TRBV7-2 to TRBJ2-2, with D uncertain. From germline, CDR1 is SGHTA and CDR2 FQGNSA. The CDR3 covers 15 residues. The ends were cut back, 1 base at V and 4 bases at J, with 10 bases in the middle. The CDR3 nucleotides read TGTGCCAGCAGCTTAGGAGTCGGTGGCACCGGGGAGCTGTTTTTT. Its translation: CASSLGVGGTGELFF.